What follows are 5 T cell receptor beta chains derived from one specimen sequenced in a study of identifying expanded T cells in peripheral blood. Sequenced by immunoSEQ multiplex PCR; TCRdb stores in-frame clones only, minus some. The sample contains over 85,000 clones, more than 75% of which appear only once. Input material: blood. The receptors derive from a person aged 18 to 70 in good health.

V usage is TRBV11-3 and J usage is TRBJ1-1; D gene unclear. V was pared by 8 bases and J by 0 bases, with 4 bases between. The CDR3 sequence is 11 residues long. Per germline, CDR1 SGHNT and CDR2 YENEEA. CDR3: CASQMNTEAFF. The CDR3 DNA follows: TGTGCCAGCCAAATGAACACTGAAGCTTTCTTT. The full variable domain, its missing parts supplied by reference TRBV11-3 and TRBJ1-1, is EAGVVQSPRYKIIEKKQPVAFWCNPISGHNTLYWYLQNLGQGPELLIRYENEEAVDDSQLPKDRFSAERLKGVDSTLKIQPAELGDSAVYLCASQMNTEAFFGQGTRLTVV.

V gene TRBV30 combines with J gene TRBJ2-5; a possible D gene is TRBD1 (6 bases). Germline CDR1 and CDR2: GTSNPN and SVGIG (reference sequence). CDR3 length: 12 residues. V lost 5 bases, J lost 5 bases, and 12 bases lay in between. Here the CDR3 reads CAWGQDRETQYF. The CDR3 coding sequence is TGTGCCTGGGGGCAAGACAGGGAGACCCAGTACTTC.

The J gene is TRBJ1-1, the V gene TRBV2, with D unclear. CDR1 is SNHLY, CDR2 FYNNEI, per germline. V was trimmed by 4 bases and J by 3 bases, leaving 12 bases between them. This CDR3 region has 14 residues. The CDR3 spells CASSGGNWDTEAFF. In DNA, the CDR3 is TGTGCCAGCAGTGGAGGGAATTGGGACACTGAAGCTTTCTTT.

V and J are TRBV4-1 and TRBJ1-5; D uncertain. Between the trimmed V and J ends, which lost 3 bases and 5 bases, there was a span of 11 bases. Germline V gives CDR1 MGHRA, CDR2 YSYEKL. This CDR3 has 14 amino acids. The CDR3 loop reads CASSQTTSYQPQHF. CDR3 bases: TGCGCCAGCAGCCAGACGACCTCCTATCAGCCCCAGCATTTT.

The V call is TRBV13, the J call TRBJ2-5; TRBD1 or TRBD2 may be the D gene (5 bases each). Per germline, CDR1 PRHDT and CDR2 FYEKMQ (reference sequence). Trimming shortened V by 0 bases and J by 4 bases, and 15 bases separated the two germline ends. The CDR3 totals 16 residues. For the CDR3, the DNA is TGTGCCAGCAGCTTAGGAGGGGACCCGATGGCAGAGACCCAGTACTTC. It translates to CASSLGGDPMAETQYF.